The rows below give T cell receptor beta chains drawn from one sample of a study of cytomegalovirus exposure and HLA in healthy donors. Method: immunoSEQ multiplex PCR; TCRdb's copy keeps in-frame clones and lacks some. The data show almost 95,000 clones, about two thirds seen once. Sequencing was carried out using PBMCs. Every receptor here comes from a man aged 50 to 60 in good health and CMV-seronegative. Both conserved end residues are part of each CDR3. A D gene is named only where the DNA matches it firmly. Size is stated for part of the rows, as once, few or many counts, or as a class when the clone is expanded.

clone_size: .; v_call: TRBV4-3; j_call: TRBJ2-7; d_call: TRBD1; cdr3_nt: TGCGCCAGCAGCCAAGGGCGGACAGGGGCCTACGAGCAGTACTTC; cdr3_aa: CASSQGRTGAYEQYF
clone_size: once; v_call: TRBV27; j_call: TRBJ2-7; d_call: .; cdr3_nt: TGTGCCAGCAGTTTAACCAGGTTAGACGAGCAGTACTTC; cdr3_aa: CASSLTRLDEQYF
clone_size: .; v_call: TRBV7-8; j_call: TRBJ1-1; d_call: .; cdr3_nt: TGTGCCAGCAGCTCCTTTGCTGAAGCTTTCTTT; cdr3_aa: CASSSFAEAFF
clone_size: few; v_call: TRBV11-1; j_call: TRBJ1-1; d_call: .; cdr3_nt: TGTGCCAGCAGCTTCTGGCAGGGTGCTTTGAACACTGAAGCTTTCTTT; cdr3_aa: CASSFWQGALNTEAFF
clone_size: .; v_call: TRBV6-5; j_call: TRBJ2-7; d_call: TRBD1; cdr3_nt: TGTGCCAGCAGTTCCCGACAGGGGAGGAACGAGCAGTACTTC; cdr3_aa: CASSSRQGRNEQYF
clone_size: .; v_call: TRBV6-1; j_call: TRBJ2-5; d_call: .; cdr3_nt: TGTGCCAGCAGTGTACAGGCGACGTGGCAAGAGACCCAGTACTTC; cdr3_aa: CASSVQATWQETQYF
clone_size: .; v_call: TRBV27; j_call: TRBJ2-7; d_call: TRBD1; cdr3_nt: TGTGCCAGCAGTTTAGGGCAGGGGGCGAACGAGCAGTACTTC; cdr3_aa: CASSLGQGANEQYF
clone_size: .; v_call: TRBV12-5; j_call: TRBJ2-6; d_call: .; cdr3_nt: TGTGCTAGTGGTTTGGTAAGAGAAGCCGGGGCCAACGTCCTGACTTTC; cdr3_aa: CASGLVREAGANVLTF
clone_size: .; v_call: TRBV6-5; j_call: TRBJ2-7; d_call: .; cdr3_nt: TGTGCCAGCAGTTCCCTAGGGCTCCGCAGGGGGGCCGAGCAGTACTTC; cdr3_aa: CASSSLGLRRGAEQYF
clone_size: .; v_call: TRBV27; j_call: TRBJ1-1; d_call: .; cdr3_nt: TGTGCCAGCAGTCAACTTCGGGGGATCGCTGAAGCTTTCTTT; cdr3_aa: CASSQLRGIAEAFF
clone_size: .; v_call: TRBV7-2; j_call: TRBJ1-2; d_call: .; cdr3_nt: TGTGCCAGCAGCTTAGTTTCTGGGGACTCTAACGGCTACACCTTC; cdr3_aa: CASSLVSGDSNGYTF
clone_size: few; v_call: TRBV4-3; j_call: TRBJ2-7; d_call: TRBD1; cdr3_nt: TGCGCCAGCAGCCAAGGGGGACAGGGTGACTACGAGCAGTACTTC; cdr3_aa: CASSQGGQGDYEQYF
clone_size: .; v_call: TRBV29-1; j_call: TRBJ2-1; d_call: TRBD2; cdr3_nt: TGCAGCGTGGAATGGGGGGGAACGGTCAATGAGCAGTTCTTC; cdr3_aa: CSVEWGGTVNEQFF